This TCR beta chain came from a study of blood T cell repertoires in COVID-19. In the study overall: Acute and convalescent COVID-19 samples came from the United States, Italy and Spain. PBMCs, B-cell-depleted T cells, or T cells were the source of the cDNA or gDNA that made up the material.

With 2 bases clipped from V and 2 bases from J, the junction kept 10 bases outside the gene matches. This CDR3 has 17 amino acids. The germline CDR1 and CDR2 sequences are LGHDT and YNNKEL (reference sequence). Assay used: immunoSEQ multiplex PCR; TCRdb lists only in-frame clones, some missing. In the table there are some 89,000 clones, just over 90% of which are singletons. This sequence was found in a man in his sixties with acute or convalescent COVID-19. The specimen was peripheral blood. The V call is TRBV3-1 (or the pseudogene TRBV3-2), the J call TRBJ2-3; 7 bases are shared with TRBD2. The CDR3 nucleotides read TGTGCCAGCAGCCAATCCTCCGGGACTATATCCACAGATACGCAGTATTTT. Its translation: CASSQSSGTISTDTQYF.